This is a list of T cell receptor beta chains from one sample in a study of OX40 agonist ivuxolimab in advanced cancers. Measured with immunoSEQ multiplex PCR; TCRdb has only the in-frame clones, and not every one. The table shows some 49,000 clones, with 60% to 80% occurring only once. The sample here was CD4+ or CD8+ T cells sorted from blood, taken in a trial of the OX40 agonist ivuxolimab. These TCRs come from an adult with an advanced solid tumor such as melanoma, head and neck, liver or kidney cancer. The CDR3 runs from the conserved cysteine through the conserved F or W. A D gene is named only where the DNA matches it firmly.

D: NA
J: TRBJ2-1
V: TRBV5-1
CDR3: CASSLDGSWNEQFF
DNA: TGCGCCAGCAGCTTGGACGGGAGTTGGAATGAGCAGTTCTTC

D: NA
J: TRBJ2-7
V: TRBV11-2
CDR3: CASSLVGDMPYEQYF
DNA: TGTGCCAGCAGCTTAGTCGGAGATATGCCCTACGAGCAGTACTTC

D: NA
J: TRBJ2-7
V: TRBV19
CDR3: CASSIDDYEQYF
DNA: TGTGCCAGTAGTATAGATGACTACGAGCAGTACTTC

D: TRBD1
J: TRBJ1-4
V: TRBV5-6
CDR3: CASSWKGQGDGEKLFF
DNA: TGTGCCAGCAGCTGGAAAGGACAGGGGGACGGGGAAAAACTGTTTTTT

D: TRBD1
J: TRBJ2-7
V: TRBV30
CDR3: CAWSGQGTGYEQYF
DNA: TGTGCCTGGAGTGGACAGGGGACAGGTTACGAGCAGTACTTC

D: NA
J: TRBJ2-2
V: TRBV5-1
CDR3: CASSLVGEGELFF
DNA: TGCGCCAGCAGCTTGGTAGGGGAAGGGGAGCTGTTTTTT

D: NA
J: TRBJ2-3
V: TRBV7-2
CDR3: CASSLGLLDTQYF
DNA: TGTGCCAGCAGCCTGGGGCTGTTAGATACGCAGTATTTT

D: NA
J: TRBJ2-1
V: TRBV6-1
CDR3: CASSEAPVFMDNEQFF
DNA: TGTGCCAGCAGTGAAGCCCCAGTCTTTATGGACAATGAGCAGTTCTTC

D: NA
J: TRBJ2-7
V: TRBV18
CDR3: CASSPPGGSHEQYF
DNA: TGTGCCAGCTCACCTCCCGGTGGCTCCCACGAGCAGTACTTC

D: NA
J: TRBJ2-3
V: TRBV2
CDR3: CASGQGADTQYF
DNA: TGTGCCAGTGGGCAGGGAGCGGATACGCAGTATTTT

D: NA
J: TRBJ1-2
V: TRBV9
CDR3: CASSVDQGDGYTF
DNA: TGTGCCAGCAGCGTTGACCAGGGCGATGGCTACACCTTC

D: NA
J: TRBJ1-5
V: TRBV4-1
CDR3: CASSQGLRGESNQPQHF
DNA: TGCGCCAGCAGCCAAGGCCTCAGGGGAGAGAGCAATCAGCCCCAGCATTTT

D: NA
J: TRBJ2-7
V: TRBV11-2
CDR3: CASSLDRGSEQYF
DNA: TGTGCCAGCAGCTTAGACAGGGGCAGCGAGCAGTACTTC

D: NA
J: TRBJ1-2
V: TRBV16
CDR3: CASSEDNSYGYTF
DNA: TGTGCCAGCAGCGAAGACAACTCCTATGGCTACACCTTC

D: NA
J: TRBJ2-7
V: TRBV27
CDR3: CASSLRRYSYEQYF
DNA: TGTGCCAGCAGTCTCAGGCGCTACTCCTACGAGCAGTACTTC

D: TRBD2
J: TRBJ2-1
V: TRBV11-2
CDR3: CASSQGLAGDEQFF
DNA: TGTGCCAGCAGCCAGGGACTAGCGGGAGATGAGCAGTTCTTC

D: TRBD1
J: TRBJ1-2
V: TRBV5-4
CDR3: CASSLGQGRWGYTF
DNA: TGTGCCAGCAGCTTGGGACAGGGGAGATGGGGCTACACCTTC

D: TRBD2
J: TRBJ2-1
V: TRBV10-1
CDR3: CASSASAGGNEQFF
DNA: TGCGCCAGCAGCGCCTCGGCGGGGGGTAATGAGCAGTTCTTC

D: TRBD1
J: TRBJ2-7
V: TRBV4-1
CDR3: CASRRLPGQSSYEQYF
DNA: TGCGCCAGCAGACGCCTTCCGGGACAGAGCTCCTACGAGCAGTACTTC

D: NA
J: TRBJ2-3
V: TRBV7-9
CDR3: CASSPVLATDTQYF
DNA: TGTGCCAGCAGCCCCGTGCTAGCGACAGATACGCAGTATTTT

D: NA
J: TRBJ1-6
V: TRBV7-8
CDR3: CASSLRAGGSSYNSPLHF
DNA: TGTGCCAGCAGCTTAAGGGCCGGCGGGAGCTCCTATAATTCACCCCTCCACTTT

D: NA
J: TRBJ2-7
V: TRBV6-6
CDR3: CASSYSTGRNYEQYF
DNA: TGTGCCAGCAGTTACTCGACGGGGCGGAACTACGAGCAGTACTTC

D: NA
J: TRBJ2-5
V: TRBV7-2
CDR3: CASSLAGGGETQYF
DNA: TGTGCCAGCAGCTTAGCGGGAGGCGGAGAGACCCAGTACTTC

D: NA
J: TRBJ1-2
V: TRBV6-5
CDR3: CASRPGQWSGYTF
DNA: TGTGCCAGCAGACCCGGACAATGGAGTGGCTACACCTTC

D: TRBD2
J: TRBJ2-1
V: TRBV2
CDR3: CASSERLAAYNEQFF
DNA: TGTGCCAGCAGTGAAAGACTAGCGGCCTACAATGAGCAGTTCTTC

D: NA
J: TRBJ2-3
V: TRBV7-8
CDR3: CASRLIGDTQYF
DNA: TGTGCCAGCAGACTAATAGGAGATACGCAGTATTTT

D: NA
J: TRBJ1-2
V: TRBV9
CDR3: CASSRNGPPGYTF
DNA: TGTGCCAGCAGCCGGAATGGACCGCCAGGCTACACCTTC

D: NA
J: TRBJ1-4
V: TRBV15
CDR3: CATSRGTRSEKLFF
DNA: TGTGCCACCAGCAGAGGGACAAGGAGTGAAAAACTGTTTTTT

D: NA
J: TRBJ1-5
V: TRBV6-5
CDR3: CASSYRTVSNQPQHF
DNA: TGTGCCAGCAGTTACCGGACAGTTAGCAATCAGCCCCAGCATTTT

D: TRBD2
J: TRBJ2-7
V: TRBV10-1
CDR3: CASSEDRDYYEQYF
DNA: TGCGCCAGCAGCGAGGATCGGGACTACTACGAGCAGTACTTC

D: NA
J: TRBJ2-7
V: TRBV2
CDR3: CASSASSYEQYF
DNA: TGTGCCAGCAGTGCTAGCTCCTACGAGCAGTACTTC